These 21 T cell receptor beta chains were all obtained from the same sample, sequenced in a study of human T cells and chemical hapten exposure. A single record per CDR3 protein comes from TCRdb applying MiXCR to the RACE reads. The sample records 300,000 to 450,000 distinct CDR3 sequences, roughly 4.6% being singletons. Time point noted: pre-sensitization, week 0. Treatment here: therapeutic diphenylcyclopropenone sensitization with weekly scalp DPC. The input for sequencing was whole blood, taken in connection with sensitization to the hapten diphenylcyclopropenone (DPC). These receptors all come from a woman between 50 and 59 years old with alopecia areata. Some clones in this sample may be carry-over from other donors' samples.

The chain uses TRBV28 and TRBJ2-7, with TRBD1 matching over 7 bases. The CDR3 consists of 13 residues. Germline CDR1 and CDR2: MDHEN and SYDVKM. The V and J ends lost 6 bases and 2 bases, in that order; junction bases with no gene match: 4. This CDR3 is CASSSQGAYEQYF. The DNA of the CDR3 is TGTGCCAGCAGCTCCCAGGGGGCCTACGAGCAGTACTTC.

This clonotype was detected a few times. The CDR3 DNA reads TGTGCCAGCATCACTAGGGACAGGGAGACTGAAGCTTTCTTT. It specifies CASITRDRETEAFF. This chain connects TRBV7-9 to TRBJ1-1, with 9 nucleotides matching TRBD1. V lost 7 bases to trimming and J lost 5 bases; unmatched junction nucleotides: 8. CDR3 size: 14 residues. Germline CDR1 is SEHNR and CDR2 is FQNEAQ (reference sequence).

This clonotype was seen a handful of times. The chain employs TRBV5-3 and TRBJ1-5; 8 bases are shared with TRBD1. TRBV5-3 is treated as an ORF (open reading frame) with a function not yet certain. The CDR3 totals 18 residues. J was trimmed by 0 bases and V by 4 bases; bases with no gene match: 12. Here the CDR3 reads CARSKGQAPTYSNQPQHF. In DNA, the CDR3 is TGTGCCAGAAGCAAGGGACAGGCCCCGACTTATAGCAATCAGCCCCAGCATTTT.

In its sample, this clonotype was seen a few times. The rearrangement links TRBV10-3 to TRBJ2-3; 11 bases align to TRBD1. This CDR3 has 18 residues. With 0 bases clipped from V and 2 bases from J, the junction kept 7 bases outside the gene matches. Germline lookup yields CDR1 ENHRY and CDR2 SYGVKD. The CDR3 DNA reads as TGTGCCATCAGTGAGTCGTGGACAGGGGGCACGAACACAGATACGCAGTATTTT. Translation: CAISESWTGGTNTDTQYF.

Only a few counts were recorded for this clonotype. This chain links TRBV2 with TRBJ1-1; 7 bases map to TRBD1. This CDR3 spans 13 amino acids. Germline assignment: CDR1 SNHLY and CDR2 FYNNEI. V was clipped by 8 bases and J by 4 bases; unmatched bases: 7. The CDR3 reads CASHVAGGTEAFF. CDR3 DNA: TGTGCCAGCCACGTGGCAGGGGGCACTGAAGCTTTCTTT. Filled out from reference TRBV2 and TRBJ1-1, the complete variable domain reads EPEVTQTPSHQVTQMGQEVILRCVPISNHLYFYWYRQILGQKVEFLVSFYNNEISEKSEIFDDQFSVERPDGSNFTLKIRSTKLEDSAMYFCASHVAGGTEAFFGQGTRLTVV.

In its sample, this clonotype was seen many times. CDR3 DNA: TGTGCCAGCAGTTCTGGGGAAGGCGGCAAAAACATTCAGTACTTC. Translating gives CASSSGEGGKNIQYF. The V gene is TRBV12-3 or TRBV12-4, the J gene TRBJ2-4; D is uncertain. V was clipped by 4 bases and J by 3 bases, with 13 bases between them. CDR3 size: 15 residues.

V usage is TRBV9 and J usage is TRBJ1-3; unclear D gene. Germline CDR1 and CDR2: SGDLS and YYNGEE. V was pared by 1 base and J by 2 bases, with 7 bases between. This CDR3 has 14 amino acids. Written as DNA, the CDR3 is TGTGCCAGCAGCGTATACAGCACTGGAAACACCATATATTTT. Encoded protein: CASSVYSTGNTIYF.

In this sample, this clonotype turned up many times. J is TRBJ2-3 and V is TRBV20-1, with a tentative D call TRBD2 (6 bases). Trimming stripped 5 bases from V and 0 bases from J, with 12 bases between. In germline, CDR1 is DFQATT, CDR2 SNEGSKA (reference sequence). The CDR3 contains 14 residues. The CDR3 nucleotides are TGCAGTGCTCTATATGCGGGGAGCACAGATACGCAGTATTTT. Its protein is CSALYAGSTDTQYF.

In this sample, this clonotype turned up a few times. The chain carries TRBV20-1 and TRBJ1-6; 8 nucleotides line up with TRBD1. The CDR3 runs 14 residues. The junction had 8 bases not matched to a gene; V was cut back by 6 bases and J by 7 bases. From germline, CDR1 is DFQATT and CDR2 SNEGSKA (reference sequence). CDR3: CSALDRAANSPLHF. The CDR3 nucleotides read TGCAGTGCCCTGGACAGGGCGGCCAATTCACCCCTCCACTTT.

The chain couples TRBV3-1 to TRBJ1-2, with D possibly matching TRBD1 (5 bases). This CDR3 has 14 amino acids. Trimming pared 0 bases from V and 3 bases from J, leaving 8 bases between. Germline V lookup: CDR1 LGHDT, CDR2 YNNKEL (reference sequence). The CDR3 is CASSQDAGDYGYTF. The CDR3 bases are TGTGCCAGCAGCCAAGATGCGGGGGACTATGGCTACACCTTC.

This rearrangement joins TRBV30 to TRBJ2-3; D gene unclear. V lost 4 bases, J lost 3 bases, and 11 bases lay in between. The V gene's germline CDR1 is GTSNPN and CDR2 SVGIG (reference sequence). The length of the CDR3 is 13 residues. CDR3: CAWNLDTTDTQYF. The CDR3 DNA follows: TGTGCCTGGAACCTAGATACTACAGATACGCAGTATTTT. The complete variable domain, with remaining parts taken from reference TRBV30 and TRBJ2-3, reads SQTIHQWPATLVQPVGSPLSLECTVEGTSNPNLYWYRQAAGRGLQLLFYSVGIGQISSEVPQNLSASRPQDRQFILSSKKLLLSDSGFYLCAWNLDTTDTQYFGPGTRLTVL.

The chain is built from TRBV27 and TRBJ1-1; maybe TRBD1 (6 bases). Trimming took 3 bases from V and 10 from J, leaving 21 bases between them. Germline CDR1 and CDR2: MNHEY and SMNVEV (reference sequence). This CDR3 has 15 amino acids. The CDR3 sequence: CASSFRQAEVLAAFF. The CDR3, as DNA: TGTGCCAGCAGTTTCCGACAGGCAGAAGTTTTGGCAGCTTTCTTT.

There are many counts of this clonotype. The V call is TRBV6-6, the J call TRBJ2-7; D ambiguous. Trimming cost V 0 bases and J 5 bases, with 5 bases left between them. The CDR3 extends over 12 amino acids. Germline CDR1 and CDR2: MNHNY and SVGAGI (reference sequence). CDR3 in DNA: TGTGCCAGCAGTTACTCGACCCACGAGCAGTACTTC. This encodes CASSYSTHEQYF.

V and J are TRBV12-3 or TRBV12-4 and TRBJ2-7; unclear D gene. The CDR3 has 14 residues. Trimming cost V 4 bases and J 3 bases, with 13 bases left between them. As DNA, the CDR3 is TGTGCCAGCAGTTCTCGAACCGAAAGCTACGAGCAGTACTTC. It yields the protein CASSSRTESYEQYF.

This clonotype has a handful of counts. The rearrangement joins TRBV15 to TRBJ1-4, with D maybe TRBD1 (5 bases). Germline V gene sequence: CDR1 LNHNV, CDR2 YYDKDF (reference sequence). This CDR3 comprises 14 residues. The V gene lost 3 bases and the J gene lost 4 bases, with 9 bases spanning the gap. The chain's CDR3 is CATSRRQLNEKLFF. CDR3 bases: TGTGCCACCAGCAGGAGACAGCTTAATGAAAAACTGTTTTTT.

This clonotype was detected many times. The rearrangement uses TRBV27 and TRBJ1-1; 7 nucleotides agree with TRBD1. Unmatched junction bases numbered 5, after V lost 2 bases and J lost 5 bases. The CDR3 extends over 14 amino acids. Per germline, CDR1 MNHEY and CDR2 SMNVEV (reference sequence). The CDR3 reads CASSLRGRRTEAFF. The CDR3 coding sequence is TGTGCCAGCAGTTTAAGGGGGCGGAGGACTGAAGCTTTCTTT.

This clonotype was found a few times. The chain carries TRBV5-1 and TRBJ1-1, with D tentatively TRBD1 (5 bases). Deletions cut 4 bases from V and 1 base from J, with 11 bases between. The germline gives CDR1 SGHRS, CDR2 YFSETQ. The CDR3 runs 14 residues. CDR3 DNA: TGCGCCAGCAGCCACCCGACAGAGAACACTGAAGCTTTCTTT. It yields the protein CASSHPTENTEAFF.

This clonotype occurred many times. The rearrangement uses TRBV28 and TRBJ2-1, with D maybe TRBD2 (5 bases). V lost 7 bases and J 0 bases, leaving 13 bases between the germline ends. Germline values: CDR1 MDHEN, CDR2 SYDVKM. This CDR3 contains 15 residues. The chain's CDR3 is CASIKSGNSYNEQFF. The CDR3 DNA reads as TGTGCCAGCATCAAATCGGGGAACTCCTACAATGAGCAGTTCTTC.

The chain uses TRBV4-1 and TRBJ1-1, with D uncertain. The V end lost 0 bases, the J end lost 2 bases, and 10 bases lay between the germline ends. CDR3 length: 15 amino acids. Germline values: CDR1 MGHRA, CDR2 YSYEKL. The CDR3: CASSQDMAGNTEAFF. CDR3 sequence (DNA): TGCGCCAGCAGCCAAGATATGGCGGGAAACACTGAAGCTTTCTTT.

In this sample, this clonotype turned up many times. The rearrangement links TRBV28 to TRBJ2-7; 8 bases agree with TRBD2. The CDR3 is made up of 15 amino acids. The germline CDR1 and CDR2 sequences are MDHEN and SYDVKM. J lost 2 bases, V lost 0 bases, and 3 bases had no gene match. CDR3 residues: CASSLWGSGAYEQYF. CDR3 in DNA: TGTGCCAGCAGTTTATGGGGTAGCGGGGCCTACGAGCAGTACTTC.

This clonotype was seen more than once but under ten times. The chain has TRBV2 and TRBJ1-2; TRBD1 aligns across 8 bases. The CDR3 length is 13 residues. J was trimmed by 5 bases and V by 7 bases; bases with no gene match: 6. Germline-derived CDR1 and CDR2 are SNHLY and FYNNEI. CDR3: CASTWTGPYGYTF. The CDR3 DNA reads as TGTGCCAGCACATGGACAGGGCCATATGGCTACACCTTC.